What follows is one TCR beta chain and its context. What it recognizes is unknown. This record belongs to a study of long-term antiretroviral therapy in people with HIV. The authors ran the immunoSEQ assay, v3.0, at survey level. The protocol was immunoSEQ multiplex PCR, while the TCRdb copy is restricted to in-frame clones and leaves out a portion. The sample gives 14,000 or so clones, roughly three quarters of which show up once; roughly 25% is in the top ten. Study-level results: Among HIV repertoires, CDR3 length ranges were narrower than those of controls. Every time point showed a repertoire led by clones expanded before ART.

Samples held about 0.9-10 million cryopreserved PBMC, and DNA extraction followed. Trimming removed 4 bases at V and 6 bases at J, with 10 bases between. Per germline, CDR1 GTSNPN and CDR2 SVGIG (reference sequence). This CDR3 spans 11 amino acids. The chain links TRBV30 to TRBJ2-7; D is undetermined. The source material was unsorted PBMCs, sampled 3.1 years after starting antiretroviral therapy. This clonotype was sampled from a man aged 35-49 years with HIV. The CDR3 nucleotides read TGTGCCTGGACGACTGGTGGCGAGCAGTACTTC. It yields the protein CAWTTGGEQYF.